The present entry profiles one T cell receptor (beta chain) with its context. Germline V CDR1 and CDR2: SGHTA, FQGTGA. Trimming took 2 bases from V and 7 from J; bases not matched to a gene: 8. The CDR3 is made up of 17 amino acids. The sample comes from a study of blood T cell repertoires in COVID-19. Measured with immunoSEQ multiplex PCR; TCRdb has only the in-frame clones, and not every one. There are some 180,000 clones in the sample; around nine tenths occur only once, and roughly a sixth lies in the top ten. The chain links TRBV7-3 to TRBJ2-2; the match to TRBD1 covers 12 bases. This TCR derives from a man in his forties or fifties with COVID-19, enrolled during active disease. The sample was peripheral blood. For the CDR3, the DNA is TGTGCCAGCAGCTTACTCGGGACAGGGGGCTACGGCGGGGAGCTGTTTTTT. Encoded protein: CASSLLGTGGYGGELFF.